This TCR beta chain was retrieved from a study of T cell clonality in common variable immunodeficiency. Caucasian heritage predominated among both patients and controls. Equal genomic DNA amounts from CVID and control samples were sequenced. Profiling relied on immunoSEQ multiplex PCR, and the TCRdb table lists in-frame clones only, not all of them. The sample yields some 39,000 clones, without any singletons. This clone was seen many times. Antigen specificity is unknown. Study-wide results and limits: The cause of increased CVID clonality remains unclear without subpopulation sequencing. CVID subjects shared fewer TCRbeta clones than healthy controls did.

The specimen was peripheral blood mononuclear cells. This clonotype was sampled from a person aged 18 to 70 in good health.

The CDR3 reads CASTPGGLNTGELFF. The sequenced CDR3 bases are TGTGCCAGCACCCCGGGCGGACTTAACACCGGGGAG. The rearrangement uses TRBV28 and TRBJ2-2; possible D gene TRBD2, 5 bases. Read data end 3 residues before the CDR3 end; the end is taken from the germline J gene. CDR1 and CDR2 (germline): MDHEN, SYDVKM. The CDR3 length is 15 residues. Between the trimmed V and J ends, which lost 7 bases and 2 bases, there was a span of 14 bases.